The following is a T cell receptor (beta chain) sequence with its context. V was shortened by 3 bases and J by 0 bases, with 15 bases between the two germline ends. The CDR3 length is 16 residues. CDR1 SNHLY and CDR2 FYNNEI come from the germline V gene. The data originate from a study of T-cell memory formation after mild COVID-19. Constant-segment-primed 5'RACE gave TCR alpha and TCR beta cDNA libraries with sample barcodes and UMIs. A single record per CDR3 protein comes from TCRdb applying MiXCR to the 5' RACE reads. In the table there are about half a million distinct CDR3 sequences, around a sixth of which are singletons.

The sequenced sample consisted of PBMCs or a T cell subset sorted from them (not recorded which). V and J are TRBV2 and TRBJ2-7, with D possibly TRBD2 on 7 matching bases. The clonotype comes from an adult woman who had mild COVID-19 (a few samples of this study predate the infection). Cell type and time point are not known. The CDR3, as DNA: TGTGCCAGCAGTGATCGGGGGGCCCTAAGCTCCTACGAGCAGTACTTC. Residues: CASSDRGALSSYEQYF.